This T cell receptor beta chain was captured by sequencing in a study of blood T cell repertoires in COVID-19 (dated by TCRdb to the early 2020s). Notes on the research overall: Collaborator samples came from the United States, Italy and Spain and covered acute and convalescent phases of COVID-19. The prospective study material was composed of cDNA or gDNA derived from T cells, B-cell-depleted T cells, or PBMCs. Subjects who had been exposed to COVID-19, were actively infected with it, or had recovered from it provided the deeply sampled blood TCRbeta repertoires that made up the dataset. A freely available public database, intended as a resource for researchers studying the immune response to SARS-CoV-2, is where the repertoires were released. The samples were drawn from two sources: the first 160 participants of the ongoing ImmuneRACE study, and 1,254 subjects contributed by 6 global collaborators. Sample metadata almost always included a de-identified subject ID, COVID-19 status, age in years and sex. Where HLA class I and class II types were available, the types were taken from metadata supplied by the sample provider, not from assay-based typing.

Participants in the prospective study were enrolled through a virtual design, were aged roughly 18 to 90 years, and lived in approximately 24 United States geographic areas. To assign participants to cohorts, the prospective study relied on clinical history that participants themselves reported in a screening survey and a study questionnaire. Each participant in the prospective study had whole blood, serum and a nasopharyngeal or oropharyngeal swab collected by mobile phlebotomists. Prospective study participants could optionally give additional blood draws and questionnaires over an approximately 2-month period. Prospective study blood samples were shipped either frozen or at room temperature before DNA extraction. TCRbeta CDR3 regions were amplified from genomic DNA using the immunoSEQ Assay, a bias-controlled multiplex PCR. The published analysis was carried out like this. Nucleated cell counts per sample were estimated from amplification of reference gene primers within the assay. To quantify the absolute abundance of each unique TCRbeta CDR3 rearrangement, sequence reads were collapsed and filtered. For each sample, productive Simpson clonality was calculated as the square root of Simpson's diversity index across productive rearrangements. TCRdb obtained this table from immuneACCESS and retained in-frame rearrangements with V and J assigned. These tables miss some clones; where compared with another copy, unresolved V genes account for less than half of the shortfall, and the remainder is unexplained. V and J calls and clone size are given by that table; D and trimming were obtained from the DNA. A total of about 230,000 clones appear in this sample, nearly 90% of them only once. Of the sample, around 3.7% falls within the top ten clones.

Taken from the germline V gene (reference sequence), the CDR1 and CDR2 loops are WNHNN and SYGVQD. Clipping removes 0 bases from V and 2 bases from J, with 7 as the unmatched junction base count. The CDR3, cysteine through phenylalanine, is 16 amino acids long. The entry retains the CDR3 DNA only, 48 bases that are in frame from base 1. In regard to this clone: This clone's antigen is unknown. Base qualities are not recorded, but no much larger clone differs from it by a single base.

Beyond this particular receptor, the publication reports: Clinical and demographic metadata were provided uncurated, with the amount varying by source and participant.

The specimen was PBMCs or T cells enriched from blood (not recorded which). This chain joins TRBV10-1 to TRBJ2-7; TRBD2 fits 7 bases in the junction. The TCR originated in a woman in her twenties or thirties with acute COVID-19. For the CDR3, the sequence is CASSESGGIGTYEQYF. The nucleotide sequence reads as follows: TGCGCCAGCAGTGAGTCGGGGGGGATAGGAACCTACGAGCAGTACTTC.